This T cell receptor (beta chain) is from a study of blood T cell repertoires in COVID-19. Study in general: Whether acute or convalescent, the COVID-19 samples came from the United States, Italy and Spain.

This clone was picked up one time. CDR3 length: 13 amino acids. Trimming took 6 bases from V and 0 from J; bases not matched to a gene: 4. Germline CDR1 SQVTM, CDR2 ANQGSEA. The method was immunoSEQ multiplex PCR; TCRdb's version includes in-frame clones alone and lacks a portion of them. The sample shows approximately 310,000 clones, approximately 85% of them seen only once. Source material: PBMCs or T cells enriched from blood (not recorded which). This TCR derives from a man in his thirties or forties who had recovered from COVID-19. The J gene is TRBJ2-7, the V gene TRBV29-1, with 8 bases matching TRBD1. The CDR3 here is CSVQTGVSYEQYF. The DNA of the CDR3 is TGCAGCGTCCAGACAGGGGTCTCCTACGAGCAGTACTTC.